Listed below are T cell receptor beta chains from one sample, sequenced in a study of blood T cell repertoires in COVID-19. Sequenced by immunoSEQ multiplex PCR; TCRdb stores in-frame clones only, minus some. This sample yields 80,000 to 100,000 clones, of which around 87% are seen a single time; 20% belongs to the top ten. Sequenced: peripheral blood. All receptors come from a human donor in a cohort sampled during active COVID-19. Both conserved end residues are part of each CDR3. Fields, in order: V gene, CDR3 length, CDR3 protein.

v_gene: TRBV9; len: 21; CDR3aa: CASSAPNPRTSGRNSYNEQFF
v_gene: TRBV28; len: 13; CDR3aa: CASSHPGGAEQYF
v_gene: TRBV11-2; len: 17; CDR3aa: CASSSTTGGANNSPLHF
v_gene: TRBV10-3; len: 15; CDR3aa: CAIKFKQDRGYEQYF
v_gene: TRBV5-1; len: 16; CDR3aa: CASSLGGRATNEKLFF
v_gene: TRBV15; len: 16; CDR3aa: CATSIPGLGNTGELFF
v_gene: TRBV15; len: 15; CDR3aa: CATSRDSGVGEKLFF
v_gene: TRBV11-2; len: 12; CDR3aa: CASSLASETQYF
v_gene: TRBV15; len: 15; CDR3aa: CATSRGGQASYEQYF
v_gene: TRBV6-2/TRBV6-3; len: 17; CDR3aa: CASSPPSLGGKNNEQFF
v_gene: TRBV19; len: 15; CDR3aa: CASKAWLNSLNTQYF
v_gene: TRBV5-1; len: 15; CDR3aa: CASSNWGGRTDTQYF
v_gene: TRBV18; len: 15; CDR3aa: CASSLGLASGDTQYF
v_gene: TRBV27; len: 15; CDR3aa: CASSFRLAGAYEQFF
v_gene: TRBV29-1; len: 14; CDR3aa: CSVEGADESYEQYF
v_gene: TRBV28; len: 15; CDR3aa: CASSLLLAAGNTIYF
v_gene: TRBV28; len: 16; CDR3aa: CASSGGLAGGLNEQFF
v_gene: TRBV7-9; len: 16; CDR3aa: CASSSPRQGLYQPQHF
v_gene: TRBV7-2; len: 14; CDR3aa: CASSPRTGKQPQHF
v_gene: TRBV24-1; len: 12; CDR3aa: CATSSGGYGYTF
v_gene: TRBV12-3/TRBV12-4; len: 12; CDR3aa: CASSFSRETQYF
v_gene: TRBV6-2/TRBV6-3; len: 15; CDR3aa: CASSLQGAYYNEQFF
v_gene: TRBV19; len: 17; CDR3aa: CASSWTSGRASRYEQYF
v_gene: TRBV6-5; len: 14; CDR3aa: CASSYSSGNNGYTF
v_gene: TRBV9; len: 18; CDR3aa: CASSHGLAGPSSSYEQYF
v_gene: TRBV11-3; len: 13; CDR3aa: CASSVGLGETQYF
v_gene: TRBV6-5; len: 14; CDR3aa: CASSLNRDRGTQYF
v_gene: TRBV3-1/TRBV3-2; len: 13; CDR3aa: CASSGTAQIAQYF
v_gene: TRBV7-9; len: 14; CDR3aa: CASSFSGDPGELFF
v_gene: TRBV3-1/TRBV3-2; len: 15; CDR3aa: CASSLDVAGVGEQYF
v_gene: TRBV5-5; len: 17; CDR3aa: CASRSRGGPSSYNEQFF
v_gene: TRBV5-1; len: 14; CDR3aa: CASSLAGSNEKLFF
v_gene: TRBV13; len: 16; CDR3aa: CASSRRTGPINSPLHF
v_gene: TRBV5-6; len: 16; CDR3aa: CASSRINGQGRDEQYF
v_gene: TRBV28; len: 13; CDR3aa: CASSLQGPYEQYF
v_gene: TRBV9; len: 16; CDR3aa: CASSRLTGSSGNTIYF
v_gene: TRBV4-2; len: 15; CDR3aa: CASSQETGWGAEAFF
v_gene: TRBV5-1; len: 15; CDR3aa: CASSYSGPDTDTQYF
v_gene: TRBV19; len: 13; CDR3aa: CASSIDETDTQYF
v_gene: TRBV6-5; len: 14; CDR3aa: CASRDQGGETEAFF
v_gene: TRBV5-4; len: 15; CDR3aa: CASRLAGGPSNEQFF
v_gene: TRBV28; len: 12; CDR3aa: CASSGGHQALNF
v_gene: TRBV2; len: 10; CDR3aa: CAGGQYGYTF
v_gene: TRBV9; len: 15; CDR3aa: CASSVGGFSNSPLHF
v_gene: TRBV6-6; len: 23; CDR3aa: CASSLARSPGQPIDRRRYNEQFF
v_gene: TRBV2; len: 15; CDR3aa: CASSERGLAKNIQYF
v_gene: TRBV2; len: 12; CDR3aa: CASSEGQGRYTF
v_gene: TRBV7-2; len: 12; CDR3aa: CASSWVGVEQFF